This is a list of T cell receptor beta chains from one sample in a study of radiotherapy plus CTLA-4 blockade in lung cancer. Sequencing used immunoSEQ multiplex PCR; TCRdb keeps in-frame clones, though not all of them. The table includes about 120,000 clones, 85% to 90% detected once. The source was peripheral blood, collected from a patient treated with radiotherapy plus ipilimumab. The receptors were sampled from a human donor with non-small cell lung cancer that progressed on radiotherapy plus ipilimumab. Both conserved end residues are part of each CDR3. A D gene is named only where the DNA matches it firmly. Only part of the rows carry a size: once, few, many, or a class if the clone is expanded.

>-|TRBJ2-5|TRBV5-1|TRBD2
TGCGCCAGCAGCTGGGGGGGTAGTCGAGAGACCCAGTACTTC
CASSWGGSRETQYF
>-|TRBJ2-1|TRBV2|-
TGTGCCAGCAGTGTACGGATAGGGACACTCTTC
CASSVRIGTLF
>-|TRBJ2-3|TRBV27|TRBD1
TGTGCCAGCAGTGCCTACAGGGGTAAGGATACGCAGTATTTT
CASSAYRGKDTQYF
>few|TRBJ2-2|TRBV6-6|TRBD2
TGTGCCAGCAGTCCCCAAGCGGGAGGAGAAGGCGGGGAGCTGTTTTTT
CASSPQAGGEGGELFF
>-|TRBJ1-2|TRBV5-6|-
TGTGCCAGCAGCTTGGGTGGACAGCGAAATAACTATGGCTACACCTTC
CASSLGGQRNNYGYTF
>once|TRBJ1-3|TRBV29-1|-
TGCAGCGTTGAAGACGGGGGTAGTGGAAACACCATATATTTT
CSVEDGGSGNTIYF
>-|TRBJ2-7|TRBV7-9|-
TGTGCCAGCAGCTTAAAGGGCCAGGGGTCCCACGAGCAGTACTTC
CASSLKGQGSHEQYF
>-|TRBJ2-1|TRBV5-1|-
TGCGCCAGCAGCTTGGCCACGACTGGGTCGAGAAATGAGCAGTTCTTC
CASSLATTGSRNEQFF
>once|TRBJ2-3|TRBV18|TRBD2
TGTGCCAGCTCACCACTCTTCGACGGGAGGGCCAGCACAGATACGCAGTATTTT
CASSPLFDGRASTDTQYF
>few|TRBJ2-5|TRBV5-6|-
TGTGCCAGCAGGCCGGGACCTTCCGGGGAGACCCAGTACTTC
CASRPGPSGETQYF
>-|TRBJ2-7|TRBV5-5|-
TGTGCCAGCAGCTTGACTTACGAGCAGTACTTC
CASSLTYEQYF
>-|TRBJ2-7|TRBV6-5|-
TGTGCCAGCAGAAAGGACCTCTACGAGCAGTACTTC
CASRKDLYEQYF
>-|TRBJ2-7|TRBV7-3|-
TGTGCCAGCAGCTTAACCGGGACGCCAACCTACGAGCAGTACTTC
CASSLTGTPTYEQYF
>-|TRBJ2-2|TRBV7-2|-
TGTGCCAGCAGGCCTCCTGTGGCTAGCGTGGCCGGGGAGCTGTTTTTT
CASRPPVASVAGELFF
>-|TRBJ2-7|TRBV6-1|-
TGTGCCAGCAGTGAAGAGAGACGGTTTTCATCCTCCTACGAGCAGTACTTC
CASSEERRFSSSYEQYF
>-|TRBJ2-2|TRBV7-9|-
TGTGCCAGCAGCTTAGTACAAGGGCCCGGGGAGCTGTTTTTT
CASSLVQGPGELFF
>-|TRBJ1-1|TRBV2|-
TGTGCCAGCAGTGGAAATACAGGGTCTGGCACTGAAGCTTTCTTT
CASSGNTGSGTEAFF
>-|TRBJ1-5|TRBV2|-
TGTGCCAGCAGTGAGGGGGGATACAGCAATCAGCCCCAGCATTTT
CASSEGGYSNQPQHF
>-|TRBJ2-5|TRBV10-2|-
TGCGCCAGCAGTGACGGGAGCCTGTGGGGAGCGGAGACCCAGTACTTC
CASSDGSLWGAETQYF
>-|TRBJ2-5|TRBV4-1|-
TGCGCCAGCAGCCAAGATAAAGAAGAGACCCAGTACTTC
CASSQDKEETQYF
>-|TRBJ1-1|TRBV4-1|-
TGCGCCAGCAGAGACTTGGATGACGGCTCACCCAGTGCTTTCTTT
CASRDLDDGSPSAFF
>-|TRBJ2-7|TRBV5-1|TRBD2
TGCGCCAGCAGCTTGGGACTAGCGGGAGACGAGCAGTACTTC
CASSLGLAGDEQYF
>-|TRBJ1-5|TRBV5-3|TRBD1
TGTGCCAGAAGTCAGGACAGGGGCCAGCCCCAGCATTTT
CARSQDRGQPQHF
>-|TRBJ1-1|TRBV5-1|-
TGCGCCAGCAGCAACTACGGAGAGGGTGAAGCTTTCTTT
CASSNYGEGEAFF
>-|TRBJ2-6|TRBV19|-
TGTGCCAGTAGTATAGGTGGCTTTGGGGCCAACGTCCTGACTTTC
CASSIGGFGANVLTF
>-|TRBJ2-7|TRBV5-1|-
TGCGCCAGCAGCTCCCAGGGACTGCCCCCGTTCCACGAGCAGTACTTC
CASSSQGLPPFHEQYF
>-|TRBJ2-1|TRBV30|-
TGTGCCTGGAGTGCCCCTGACAATGAGCAGTTCTTC
CAWSAPDNEQFF
>once|TRBJ1-2|TRBV5-5|-
TGTGCCAGCAGCTTGGCCGTGCGGGTTTCCTATGGCTACACCTTC
CASSLAVRVSYGYTF
>-|TRBJ2-1|TRBV25-1|-
TGTGCCAGCAGTGTACAAATTTCGGGCAATGAGCAGTTCTTC
CASSVQISGNEQFF
>-|TRBJ2-7|TRBV6-1|TRBD1
TGTGCCAGCAGTGAAGCGGGACAGTCCTACGAGCAGTACTTC
CASSEAGQSYEQYF
>-|TRBJ2-7|TRBV6-1|-
TGTGCCAGCCGCCCCCCCGGCAGCTCCTACGAGCAGTACTTC
CASRPPGSSYEQYF
>few|TRBJ1-1|TRBV19|TRBD1
TGTGCCAGTAGCTTTGGGGTGTTTTCGGGACAGGGGAGTACTGAAGCTTTCTTT
CASSFGVFSGQGSTEAFF
>-|TRBJ1-6|TRBV11-3|-
TGTGCCAGCAGCCCCGGGGGAGGGGGAAGTTCACCCCTCCACTTT
CASSPGGGGSSPLHF
>few|TRBJ1-4|TRBV7-2|-
TGTGCCAGCAGCCTAGCCGGGACACAGAATGAAAAACTGTTTTTT
CASSLAGTQNEKLFF
>-|TRBJ2-7|TRBV4-1|-
TGCGCCAGCAGCCGTGGGGACGGACCCTACGAGCAGTACTTC
CASSRGDGPYEQYF
>-|TRBJ2-7|TRBV6-1|-
TGTGCCAGCAGTTCTCAGGTCCACTCCTACGAGCAGTACTTC
CASSSQVHSYEQYF
>-|TRBJ2-7|TRBV5-1|-
TGCGCCAGCAGCTTTACGGACAGTTCCTACGAGCAGTACTTC
CASSFTDSSYEQYF
>-|TRBJ1-5|TRBV5-1|-
TGCGCCAGCAGCTCCGGGGTAGGGGAGGCTCAGCCCCAGCATTTT
CASSSGVGEAQPQHF
>-|TRBJ1-4|TRBV30|TRBD1
TGTGCCTGGAGTGGGTATACAGGGGAGGCCCGATCTAATGAAAAACTGTTTTTT
CAWSGYTGEARSNEKLFF
>-|TRBJ1-2|TRBV10-3|TRBD1
TGTGCCATCAGGGGACAGGGGGCAGAAGGCTACACCTTC
CAIRGQGAEGYTF
>-|TRBJ2-3|TRBV27|TRBD2
TGTGCCAGCAGTTTAGGCGGGAGAGTCCCAGATACGCAGTATTTT
CASSLGGRVPDTQYF
>once|TRBJ2-5|TRBV9|-
TGTGCCAGCAGCGTCCAAGGACCTGAGACCCAGTACTTC
CASSVQGPETQYF
>-|TRBJ2-2|TRBV5-1|TRBD2
TGCGCCAGCAGCTGGACTAGCGGGTACACCGGGGAGCTGTTTTTT
CASSWTSGYTGELFF
>-|TRBJ1-3|TRBV5-4|TRBD1
TGTGCCAGCAGCTTGGGATCCTACAGGGGCCCTGGAAACACCATATATTTT
CASSLGSYRGPGNTIYF
>-|TRBJ1-1|TRBV29-1|-
TGCAGCGCCTCGGAGATCAGGGTGAACACTGAAGCTTTCTTT
CSASEIRVNTEAFF
>-|TRBJ2-7|TRBV21-1|-
TGTGCCAGCAGGATGACAGGGGGCAGAACCTACGAGCAGTACTTC
CASRMTGGRTYEQYF
>-|TRBJ1-1|TRBV29-1|TRBD1
TGCAGCGCCGACCGGAGTGGACAGGGAAGTTATGAAGCTTTCTTT
CSADRSGQGSYEAFF
>-|TRBJ2-1|TRBV7-8|TRBD1
TGTGCCAGCAGCTTAGCGACGCTGACAGGGGATGAGCAGTTCTTC
CASSLATLTGDEQFF
>-|TRBJ1-2|TRBV20-1|-
TGCAGTGCCCAGGTGGATGGCTACACCTTC
CSAQVDGYTF
>-|TRBJ2-2|TRBV28|TRBD1
TGTGCCAGCAGTTTCTCCGGACAGGGGGTTTCCGGGGAGCTGTTTTTT
CASSFSGQGVSGELFF
>-|TRBJ1-1|TRBV15|TRBD1
TGTGCCGCGGGACAGGGGGTAATGAACACTGAAGCTTTCTTT
CAAGQGVMNTEAFF
>-|TRBJ2-1|TRBV7-9|-
TGTGCCAGCAGCGCCATCGAGAGCTCCTACAATGAGCAGTTCTTC
CASSAIESSYNEQFF